Described below is a single TCR beta chain sequence and its context. This specimen comes from a study of blood T cell repertoires in COVID-19. On the study more broadly: There were acute and convalescent COVID-19 samples, and they came from the United States, Italy and Spain. Sources were T cells, B-cell-depleted T cells, or PBMCs; the material itself was cDNA or gDNA.

Sequencing was performed with immunoSEQ multiplex PCR; in TCRdb, only in-frame clones are kept and a portion is missing. The repertoire holds approximately 300,000 clones, with around four fifths as singletons. The CDR3 is 13 residues long. J was trimmed by 5 bases and V by 7 bases; bases with no gene match: 2. Germline V lookup: CDR1 MNHEY, CDR2 SVGAGI. This TCR derives from a woman aged 50 to 60 with active or convalescent COVID-19. V gene TRBV6-5 combines with J gene TRBJ2-2; TRBD1 matches at 9 bases. The sequenced sample consisted of peripheral blood. CDR3 protein: CASKDRGTGELFF. CDR3 bases: TGTGCCAGCAAGGACAGGGGAACCGGGGAGCTGTTTTTT.